This T cell receptor beta chain was sequenced in a study of cytomegalovirus exposure and HLA in healthy donors. Study-level results: The investigators catalogued 150 to 200 TCR beta chains as cytomegalovirus-associated.

This CDR3 is 18 amino acids long. Germline CDR1 SGHVS, CDR2 FNYEAQ. Trimming pared 1 base from V and 0 bases from J, leaving 16 bases between. In the PCR, 60 Vbeta and 13 Jbeta primers were used. The assay was immunoSEQ multiplex PCR, and TCRdb's table has in-frame clones only and misses some. The sample has around 140,000 clones, approximately 80% seen once. Regarding this clone: Antigen: not known.

The receptor was derived from a woman aged 18-29 years in good health and CMV-seropositive. The V call is TRBV7-6, the J call TRBJ1-5; no firm D call. The sample comprised PBMCs. The CDR3 loop reads CASSLGLGISYSNQPQHF. In DNA, the CDR3 is TGTGCCAGCAGCTTAGGACTCGGGATAAGTTATAGCAATCAGCCCCAGCATTTT. The full variable domain, rest sourced from reference TRBV7-6 and TRBJ1-5, is GAGVSQSPRYKVTKRGQDVALRCDPISGHVSLYWYRQALGQGPEFLTYFNYEAQQDKSGLPNDRFSAERPEGSISTLTIQRTEQRDSAMYRCASSLGLGISYSNQPQHFGDGTRLSIL.